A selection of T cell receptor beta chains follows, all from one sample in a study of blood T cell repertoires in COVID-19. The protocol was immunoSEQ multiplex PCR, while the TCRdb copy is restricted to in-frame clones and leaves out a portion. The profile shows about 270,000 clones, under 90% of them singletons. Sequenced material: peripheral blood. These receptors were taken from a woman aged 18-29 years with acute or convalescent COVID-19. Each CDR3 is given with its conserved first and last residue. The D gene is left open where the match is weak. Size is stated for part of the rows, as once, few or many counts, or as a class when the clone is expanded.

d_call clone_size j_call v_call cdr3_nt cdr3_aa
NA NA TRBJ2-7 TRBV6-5 TGTGCCAGCAGTTACTCGGTGGGGGGTTCCTACGAGCAGTACTTC CASSYSVGGSYEQYF
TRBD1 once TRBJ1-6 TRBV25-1 TGTGCCAGCAGAGACACAGGGGGAGTTGGTAATTCACCCCTCCACTTT CASRDTGGVGNSPLHF
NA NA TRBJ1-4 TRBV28 TGTGCCAGCAGCCCCAGAAGAGGGTACGACGAAAAACTGTTTTTT CASSPRRGYDEKLFF
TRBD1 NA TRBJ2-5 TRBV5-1 TGCGCCAGCAGCAGGGGACAGGGGCTGGAGACCCAGTACTTC CASSRGQGLETQYF
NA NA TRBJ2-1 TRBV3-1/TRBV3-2 TGTGCCCCCCCAAAGAGCTCCTACAATGAGCAGTTCTTC CAPPKSSYNEQFF
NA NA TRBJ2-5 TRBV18 TGTGCCAGCTCACCGCGTGCGGAGCAAGAGACCCAGTACTTC CASSPRAEQETQYF
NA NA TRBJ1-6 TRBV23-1 TGCGCCAGCAGTCAATCGGTGGAGGGTAATTCACCCCTCCACTTT CASSQSVEGNSPLHF
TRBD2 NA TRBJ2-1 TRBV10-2 TGCGCCAGCAGACGAGACTCCGGGAGGGAGTTCTTC CASRRDSGREFF
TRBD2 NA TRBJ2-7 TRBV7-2 TGTGCCAGCAGCAATTCCGGGACTAGGGGCGAGCAGTACTTC CASSNSGTRGEQYF
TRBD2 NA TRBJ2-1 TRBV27 TGTGCCAGCAGTTCCCTATCTGTGGCGGGAGGGAACCCCTACAATGAGCAGTTCTTC CASSSLSVAGGNPYNEQFF
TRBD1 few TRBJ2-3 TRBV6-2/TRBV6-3 TGTGCCAGCAGTTCCCGGGACAGGAGTAGGACAGATACGCAGTATTTT CASSSRDRSRTDTQYF
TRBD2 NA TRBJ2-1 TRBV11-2 TGTGCCAGCAGCTTAGCCGGGACTAGCAGCTACAATGAGCAGTTCTTC CASSLAGTSSYNEQFF
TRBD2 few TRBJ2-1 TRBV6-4 TGTGCCAGCAGTGACGCTCCGGGGACTAGGAGTGGTGAGCAGTTCTTC CASSDAPGTRSGEQFF
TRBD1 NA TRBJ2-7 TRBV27 TGTGCCAGCAGTCCCCGACAGGGGATCGAGCAGTACTTC CASSPRQGIEQYF
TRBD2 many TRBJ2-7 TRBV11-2 TGTGCCAGCAGCTTAGACCTTAGCGGGAGGGCCTCCTACGAGCAGTACTTC CASSLDLSGRASYEQYF
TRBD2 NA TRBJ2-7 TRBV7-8 TGTGCCAGCAGCCCGATACGACTAGCGGGTGGGCGGGAGCAGTACTTC CASSPIRLAGGREQYF
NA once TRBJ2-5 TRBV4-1 TGCGCCAGCAGCCCCCTTGGAAGGGGTATAGTAGAGACCCAGTACTTC CASSPLGRGIVETQYF
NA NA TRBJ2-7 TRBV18 TGTGCCAGCTCACTTCACCCCCCCGGGGTCCAGAACGGGTACGAGCAGTACTTC CASSLHPPGVQNGYEQYF
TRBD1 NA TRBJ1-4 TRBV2 TGTGCCAGCAGTGATCAAGGGACAGGGAGAAAACTGTTTTTT CASSDQGTGRKLFF
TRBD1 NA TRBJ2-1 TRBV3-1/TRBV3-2 TGTGCCAGCAGCCCGGACAGGGGGAAGGGCAATGAGCAGTTCTTC CASSPDRGKGNEQFF
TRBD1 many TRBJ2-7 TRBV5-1 TGCGCCAGCAGCCGAGAGCCGGGACAGACTTCCTACGAGCAGTACTTC CASSREPGQTSYEQYF
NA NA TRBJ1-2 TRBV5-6 TGTGCCAGCATCAAAATGGGCAGGGGTGGGGGCTACACCTTC CASIKMGRGGGYTF
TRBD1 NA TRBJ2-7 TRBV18 TGTGCCAGCTCACCCTCGACAGGGCTCTTCTACGAGCAGTACTTC CASSPSTGLFYEQYF
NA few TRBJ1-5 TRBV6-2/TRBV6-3 TGTGCCAGCAGCAGAGGGAAGTATAGCAATCAGCCCCAGCATTTT CASSRGKYSNQPQHF
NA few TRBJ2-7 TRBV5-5 TGTGCCAGCAGCCTCCCGGGAGACTACGAGCAGTACTTC CASSLPGDYEQYF
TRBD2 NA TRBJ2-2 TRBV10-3 TGTGCCATCAGACCCTCTAGCGGGAGGGCCGACACCGGGGAGCTGTTTTTT CAIRPSSGRADTGELFF
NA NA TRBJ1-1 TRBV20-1 TGCAGTGCTAGTAGGGGGTATGGGAACACTGAAGCTTTCTTT CSASRGYGNTEAFF
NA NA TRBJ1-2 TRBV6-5 TGTGCCAGCAGTTACGGGCAGGCACCCTATGGCTACACCTTC CASSYGQAPYGYTF
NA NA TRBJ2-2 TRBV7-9 TGTGCCAGCAGTCCAACATCCACGTTCGCCGGGGAGCTGTTTTTT CASSPTSTFAGELFF
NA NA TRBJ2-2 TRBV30 TGTGCCTGGACAGGGAACACCGGGGAGCTGTTTTTT CAWTGNTGELFF
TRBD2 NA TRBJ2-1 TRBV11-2 TGTGCCAGCAGCCCCGGACTAGCGGGAGATATCTTC CASSPGLAGDIF
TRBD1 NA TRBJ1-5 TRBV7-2 TGTGCCAGCAGCTTCCCCGGGACAGGGGGCCAGGGGCCCCAGCATTTT CASSFPGTGGQGPQHF
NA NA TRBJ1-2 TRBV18 TGTGCCAGCTCACCACGGCACGGGAACGACTATGGCTACACCTTC CASSPRHGNDYGYTF
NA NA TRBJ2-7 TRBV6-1 TGTGCCAGCAGTGAAATATTCTACGAGCAGTACTTC CASSEIFYEQYF
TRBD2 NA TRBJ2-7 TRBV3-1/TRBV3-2 TGTGCCAGCAGCCAAGATATAGGGACTAGAAACGAGCAGTACTTC CASSQDIGTRNEQYF
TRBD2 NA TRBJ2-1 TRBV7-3 TGTGCCAGCAGCTTACACCCTCCGACAACTAGCGGGAGGGCCAATGAGCAGTTCTTC CASSLHPPTTSGRANEQFF
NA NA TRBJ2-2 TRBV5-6 TGTGCCAGCAGCGGAGGGTTCGGTGGCGGGGAGCTGTTTTTT CASSGGFGGGELFF
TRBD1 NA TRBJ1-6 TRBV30 TGTGCCTGGAGTGCCGGGACAGCAAATTCACCCCTCCACTTT CAWSAGTANSPLHF
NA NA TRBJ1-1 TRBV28 TGTGCCAGCAGTCTACCAGGGGTCCCTGAAGCTTTCTTT CASSLPGVPEAFF
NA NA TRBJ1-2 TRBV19 TGTGCCAGTAGTCGTGGGTCTGCTGGGGGGAACTATGGCTACACCTTC CASSRGSAGGNYGYTF
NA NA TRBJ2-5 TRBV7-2 TGTGCCAGCAGCTCCCAGTCGTACCAAGAGACCCAGTACTTC CASSSQSYQETQYF